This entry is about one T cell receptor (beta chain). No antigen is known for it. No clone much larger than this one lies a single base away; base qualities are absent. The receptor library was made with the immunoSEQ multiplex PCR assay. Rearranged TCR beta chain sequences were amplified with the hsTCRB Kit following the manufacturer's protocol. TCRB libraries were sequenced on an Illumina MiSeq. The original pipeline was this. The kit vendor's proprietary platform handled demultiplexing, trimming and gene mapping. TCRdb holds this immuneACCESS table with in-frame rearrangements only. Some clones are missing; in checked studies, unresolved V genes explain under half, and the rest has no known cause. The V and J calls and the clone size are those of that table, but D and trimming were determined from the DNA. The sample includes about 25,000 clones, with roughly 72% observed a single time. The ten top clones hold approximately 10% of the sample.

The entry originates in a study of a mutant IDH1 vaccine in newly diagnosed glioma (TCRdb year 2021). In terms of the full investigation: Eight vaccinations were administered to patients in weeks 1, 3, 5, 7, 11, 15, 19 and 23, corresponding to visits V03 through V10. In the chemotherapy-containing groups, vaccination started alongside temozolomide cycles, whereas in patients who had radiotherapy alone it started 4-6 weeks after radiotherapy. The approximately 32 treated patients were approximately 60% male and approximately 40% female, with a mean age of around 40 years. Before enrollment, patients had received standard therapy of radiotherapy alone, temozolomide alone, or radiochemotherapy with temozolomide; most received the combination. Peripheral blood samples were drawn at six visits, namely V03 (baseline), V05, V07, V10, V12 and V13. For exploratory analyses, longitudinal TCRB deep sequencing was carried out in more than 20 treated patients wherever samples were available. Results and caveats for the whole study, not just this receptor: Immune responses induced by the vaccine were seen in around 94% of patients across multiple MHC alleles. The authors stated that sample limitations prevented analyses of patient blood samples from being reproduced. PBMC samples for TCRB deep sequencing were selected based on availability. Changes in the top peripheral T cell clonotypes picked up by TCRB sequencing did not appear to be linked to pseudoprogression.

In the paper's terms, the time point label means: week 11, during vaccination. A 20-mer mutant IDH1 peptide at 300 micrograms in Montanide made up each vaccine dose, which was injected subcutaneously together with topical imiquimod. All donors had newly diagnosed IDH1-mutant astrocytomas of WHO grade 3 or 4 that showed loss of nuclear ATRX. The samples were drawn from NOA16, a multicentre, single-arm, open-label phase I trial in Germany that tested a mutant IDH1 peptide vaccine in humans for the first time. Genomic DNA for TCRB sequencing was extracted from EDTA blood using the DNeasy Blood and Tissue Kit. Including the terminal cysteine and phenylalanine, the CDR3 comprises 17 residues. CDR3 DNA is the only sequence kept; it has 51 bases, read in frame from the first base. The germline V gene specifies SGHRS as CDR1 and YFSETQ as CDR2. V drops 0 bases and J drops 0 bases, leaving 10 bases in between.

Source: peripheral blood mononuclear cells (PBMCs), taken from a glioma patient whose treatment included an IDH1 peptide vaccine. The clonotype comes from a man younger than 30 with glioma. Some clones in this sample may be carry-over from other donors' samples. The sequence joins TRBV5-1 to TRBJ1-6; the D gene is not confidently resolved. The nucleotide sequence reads TGCGCCAGCAGCTTGGCTATTGGTTTCTCCTATAATTCACCCCTCCACTTT. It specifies CASSLAIGFSYNSPLHF.